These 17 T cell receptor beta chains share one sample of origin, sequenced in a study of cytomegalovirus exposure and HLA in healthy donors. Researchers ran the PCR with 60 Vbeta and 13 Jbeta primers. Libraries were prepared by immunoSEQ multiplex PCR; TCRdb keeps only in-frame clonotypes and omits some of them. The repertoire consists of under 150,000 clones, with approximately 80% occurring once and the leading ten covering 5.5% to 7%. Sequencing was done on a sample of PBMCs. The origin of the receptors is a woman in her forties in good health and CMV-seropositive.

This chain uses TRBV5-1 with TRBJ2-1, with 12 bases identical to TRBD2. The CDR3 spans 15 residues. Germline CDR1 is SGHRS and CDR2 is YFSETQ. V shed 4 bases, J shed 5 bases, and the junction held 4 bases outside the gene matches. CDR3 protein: CASSLTSGGHNEQFF. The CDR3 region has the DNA TGCGCCAGCAGCCTTACTAGCGGGGGGCACAATGAGCAGTTCTTC.

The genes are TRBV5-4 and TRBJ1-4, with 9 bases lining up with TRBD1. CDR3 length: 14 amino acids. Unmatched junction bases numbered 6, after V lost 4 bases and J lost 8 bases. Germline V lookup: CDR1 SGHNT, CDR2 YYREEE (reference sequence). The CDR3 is CASSQGQGREKLFF. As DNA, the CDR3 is TGTGCCAGCAGCCAGGGACAGGGCAGGGAAAAACTGTTTTTT.

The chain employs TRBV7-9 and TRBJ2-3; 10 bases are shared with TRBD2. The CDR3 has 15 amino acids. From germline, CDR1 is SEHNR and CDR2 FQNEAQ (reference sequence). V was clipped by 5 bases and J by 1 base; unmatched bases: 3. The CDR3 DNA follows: TGTGCCAGCAGCCGAGGGACTAGCGGCACAGATACGCAGTATTTT. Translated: CASSRGTSGTDTQYF.

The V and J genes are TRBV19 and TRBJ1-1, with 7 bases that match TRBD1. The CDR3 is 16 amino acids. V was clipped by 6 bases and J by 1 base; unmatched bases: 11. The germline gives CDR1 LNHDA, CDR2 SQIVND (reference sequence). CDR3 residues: CASRENDRVSNTEAFF. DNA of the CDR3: TGTGCCAGTAGGGAAAACGACAGGGTTTCGAACACTGAAGCTTTCTTT.

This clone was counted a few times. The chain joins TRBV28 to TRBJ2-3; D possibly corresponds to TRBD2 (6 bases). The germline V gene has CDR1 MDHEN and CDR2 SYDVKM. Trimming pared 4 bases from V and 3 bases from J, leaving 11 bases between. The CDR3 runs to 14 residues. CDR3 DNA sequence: TGTGCCAGCAGTTCCGGGAGCCGGACAGATACGCAGTATTTT. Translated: CASSSGSRTDTQYF.

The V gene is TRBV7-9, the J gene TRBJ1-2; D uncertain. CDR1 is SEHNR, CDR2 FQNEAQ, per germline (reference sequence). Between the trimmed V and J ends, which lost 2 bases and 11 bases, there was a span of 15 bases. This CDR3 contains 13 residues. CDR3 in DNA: TGTGCCAGCAGCTTACAGCGGGATACTGGTTACACCTTC. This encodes CASSLQRDTGYTF.

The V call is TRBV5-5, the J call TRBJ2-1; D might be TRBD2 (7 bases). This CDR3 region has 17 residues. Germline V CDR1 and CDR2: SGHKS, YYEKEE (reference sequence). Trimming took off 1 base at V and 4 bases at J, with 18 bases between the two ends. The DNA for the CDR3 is TGTGCCAGCAGCTTGCGTATTGGGGGGGCAGGGTACAATGAGCAGTTCTTC. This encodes CASSLRIGGAGYNEQFF.

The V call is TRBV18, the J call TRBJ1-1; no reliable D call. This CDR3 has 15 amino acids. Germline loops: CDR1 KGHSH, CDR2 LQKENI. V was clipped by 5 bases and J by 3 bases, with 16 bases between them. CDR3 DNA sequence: TGTGCCAGCTCAACGCATCACGGAGGAGACACTGAAGCTTTCTTT. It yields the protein CASSTHHGGDTEAFF. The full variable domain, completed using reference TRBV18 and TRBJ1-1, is NAGVMQNPRHLVRRRGQEARLRCSPMKGHSHVYWYRQLPEEGLKFMVYLQKENIIDESGMPKERFSAEFPKEGPSILRIQQVVRGDSAAYFCASSTHHGGDTEAFFGQGTRLTVV.

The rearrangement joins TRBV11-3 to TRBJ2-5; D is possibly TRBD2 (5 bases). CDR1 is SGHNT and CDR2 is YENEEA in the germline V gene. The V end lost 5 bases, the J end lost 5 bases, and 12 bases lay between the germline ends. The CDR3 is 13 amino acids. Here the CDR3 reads CASSDPPGETQYF. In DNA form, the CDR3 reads TGTGCCAGCAGCGACCCACCGGGGGAGACCCAGTACTTC.

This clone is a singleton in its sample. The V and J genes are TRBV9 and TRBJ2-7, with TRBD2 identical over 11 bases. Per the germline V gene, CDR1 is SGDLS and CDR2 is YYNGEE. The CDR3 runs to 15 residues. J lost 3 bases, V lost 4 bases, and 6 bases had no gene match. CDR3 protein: CASSYGTSGFYEQYF. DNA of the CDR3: TGTGCCAGCAGCTATGGGACTAGCGGATTCTACGAGCAGTACTTC.

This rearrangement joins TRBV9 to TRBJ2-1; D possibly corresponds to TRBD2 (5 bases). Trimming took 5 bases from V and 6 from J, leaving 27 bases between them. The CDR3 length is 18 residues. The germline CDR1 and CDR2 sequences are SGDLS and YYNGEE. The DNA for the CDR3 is TGTGCCAGCAGTTTTCCCAAAGGAGCGGAACCCAGAGGCAATGAGCAGTTCTTC. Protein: CASSFPKGAEPRGNEQFF.

The chain's CDR3 is CASRPDRAGNTIYF. The CDR3, as DNA: TGTGCCAGCAGGCCGGACAGGGCTGGAAACACCATATATTTT. The rearrangement joins TRBV28 to TRBJ1-3; 8 bases fit TRBD1. Germline CDR1 and CDR2: MDHEN and SYDVKM. This CDR3 region has 14 residues. Losses at the gene ends were 6 bases for V and 2 bases for J; bases not matched to a gene: 3. The full variable domain, with the rest looked up from reference TRBV28 and TRBJ1-3, is DVKVTQSSRYLVKRTGEKVFLECVQDMDHENMFWYRQDPGLGLRLIYFSYDVKMKEKGDIPEGYSVSREKKERFSLILESASTNQTSMYLCASRPDRAGNTIYFGEGSWLTVV.

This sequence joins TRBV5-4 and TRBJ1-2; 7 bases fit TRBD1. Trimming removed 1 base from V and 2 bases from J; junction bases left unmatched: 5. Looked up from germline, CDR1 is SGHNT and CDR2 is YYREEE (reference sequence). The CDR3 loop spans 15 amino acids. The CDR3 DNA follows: TGTGCCAGCAGCTTGCGACAGGGTGCGAACTATGGCTACACCTTC. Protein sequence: CASSLRQGANYGYTF.

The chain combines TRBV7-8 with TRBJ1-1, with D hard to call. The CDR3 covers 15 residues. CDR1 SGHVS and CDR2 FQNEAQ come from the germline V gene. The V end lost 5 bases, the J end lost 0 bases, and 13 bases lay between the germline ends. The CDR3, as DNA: TGTGCCAGCAGCCGCCTCGGGGTAGTGAACACTGAAGCTTTCTTT. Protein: CASSRLGVVNTEAFF.

CDR3 nucleotides: TGTGCCAGCAGCCCGAGCCGGAGAGACAATGAGCAGTTCTTC. Residues: CASSPSRRDNEQFF. The rearrangement links TRBV9 to TRBJ2-1; the D is unclear. V lost 4 bases to trimming and J lost 5 bases, with 13 bases between them. The CDR3 is 14 amino acids. Per germline, CDR1 SGDLS and CDR2 YYNGEE.

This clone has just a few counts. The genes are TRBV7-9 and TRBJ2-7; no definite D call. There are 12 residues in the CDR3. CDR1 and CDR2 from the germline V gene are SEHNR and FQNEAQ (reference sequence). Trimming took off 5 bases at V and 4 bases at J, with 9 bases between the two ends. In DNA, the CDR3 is TGTGCCAGCAGCCCCACTAATTACGAGCAGTACTTC. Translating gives CASSPTNYEQYF.

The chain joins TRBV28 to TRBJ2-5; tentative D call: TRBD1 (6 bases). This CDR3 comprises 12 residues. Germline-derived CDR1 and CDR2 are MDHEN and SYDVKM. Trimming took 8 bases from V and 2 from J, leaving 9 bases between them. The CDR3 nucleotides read TGTGCCAGCTGGGGGCAACAAGAGACCCAGTACTTC. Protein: CASWGQQETQYF.